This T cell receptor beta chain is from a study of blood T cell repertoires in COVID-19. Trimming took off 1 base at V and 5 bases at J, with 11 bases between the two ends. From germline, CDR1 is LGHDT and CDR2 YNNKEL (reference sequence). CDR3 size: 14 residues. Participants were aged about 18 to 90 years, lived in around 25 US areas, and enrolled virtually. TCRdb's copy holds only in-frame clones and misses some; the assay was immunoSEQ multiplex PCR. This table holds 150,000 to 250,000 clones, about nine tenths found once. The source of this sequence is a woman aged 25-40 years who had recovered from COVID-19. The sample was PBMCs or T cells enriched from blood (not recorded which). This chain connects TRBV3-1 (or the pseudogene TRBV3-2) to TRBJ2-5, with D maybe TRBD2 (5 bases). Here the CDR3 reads CASSQVRAAETQYF. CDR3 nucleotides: TGTGCCAGCAGCCAAGTGCGGGCGGCCGAGACCCAGTACTTC.